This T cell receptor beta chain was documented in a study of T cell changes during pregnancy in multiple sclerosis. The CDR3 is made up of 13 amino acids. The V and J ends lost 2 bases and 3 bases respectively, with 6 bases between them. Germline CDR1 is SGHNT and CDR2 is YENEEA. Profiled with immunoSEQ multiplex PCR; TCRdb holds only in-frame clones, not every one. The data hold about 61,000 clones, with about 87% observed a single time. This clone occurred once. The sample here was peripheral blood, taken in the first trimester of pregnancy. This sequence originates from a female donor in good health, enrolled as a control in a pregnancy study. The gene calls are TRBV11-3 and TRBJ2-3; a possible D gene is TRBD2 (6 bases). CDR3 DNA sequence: TGTGCCAGCAGCTTACGGGGGACAGATACGCAGTATTTT. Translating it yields CASSLRGTDTQYF.